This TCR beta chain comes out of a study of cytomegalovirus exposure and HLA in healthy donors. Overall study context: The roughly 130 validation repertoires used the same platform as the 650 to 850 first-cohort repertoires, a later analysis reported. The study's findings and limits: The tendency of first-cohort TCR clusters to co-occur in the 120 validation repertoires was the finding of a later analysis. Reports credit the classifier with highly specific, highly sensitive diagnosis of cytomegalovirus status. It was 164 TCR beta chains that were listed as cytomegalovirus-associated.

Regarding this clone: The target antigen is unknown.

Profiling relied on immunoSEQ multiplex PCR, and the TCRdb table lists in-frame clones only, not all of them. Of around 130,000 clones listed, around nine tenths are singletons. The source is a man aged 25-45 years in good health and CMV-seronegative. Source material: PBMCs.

Here the CDR3 reads CASSLHTDTQYF. The CDR3 DNA reads TGTGCCAGCAGCTTACACACAGATACGCAGTATTTT. The chain employs TRBV13 and TRBJ2-3; no clear D. V lost 2 bases and J 2 bases, leaving 2 bases between the germline ends. The germline CDR1 and CDR2 sequences are PRHDT and FYEKMQ (reference sequence). The CDR3 covers 12 residues.